These T cell receptor beta chains were read from a single sample in a study of blood T cell repertoires in COVID-19. Data came from immunoSEQ multiplex PCR; TCRdb stores just in-frame clones and leaves some out. Found here are approximately 50,000 clones, around 85% of them singletons; the top ten hold approximately 17%. The sequencing input was peripheral blood. These receptors all stem from a man aged 65-85 years with active COVID-19. Both conserved end residues are part of each CDR3. Each record gives: J gene, V gene, D gene, CDR3 length, clone size, CDR3 protein, CDR3 DNA. D genes are given only for firm matches. Size is omitted from some rows. Given values are once, few, many or a class for expanded clones.

j_gene: TRBJ2-7
v_gene: TRBV7-2
d_gene: TRBD1
len: 17
abundance: once
CDR3aa: CASSLVGPGTATYEQYF
CDR3nt: TGTGCCAGCAGCTTAGTTGGCCCCGGGACAGCAACCTACGAGCAGTACTTC

j_gene: TRBJ2-1
v_gene: TRBV29-1
d_gene: -
len: 17
abundance: -
CDR3aa: CSVEVGGAGPPYNEQFF
CDR3nt: TGCAGCGTTGAAGTGGGGGGTGCGGGGCCCCCCTACAATGAGCAGTTCTTC

j_gene: TRBJ2-1
v_gene: TRBV28
d_gene: TRBD2
len: 12
abundance: -
CDR3aa: CASASGINEQFF
CDR3nt: TGTGCCAGTGCTAGCGGGATTAATGAGCAGTTCTTC

j_gene: TRBJ1-1
v_gene: TRBV29-1
d_gene: TRBD1
len: 14
abundance: -
CDR3aa: CSARQGVDATEAFF
CDR3nt: TGCAGCGCCAGACAGGGAGTGGACGCCACTGAAGCTTTCTTT

j_gene: TRBJ2-6
v_gene: TRBV20-1
d_gene: TRBD1
len: 17
abundance: -
CDR3aa: CSASGYRGVTGANVLTF
CDR3nt: TGCAGTGCTAGTGGCTACAGGGGGGTTACTGGGGCCAACGTCCTGACTTTC

j_gene: TRBJ2-7
v_gene: TRBV5-6
d_gene: TRBD1
len: 15
abundance: -
CDR3aa: CASSLQGRQIYEQYF
CDR3nt: TGTGCCAGCAGCTTACAGGGGCGACAAATCTACGAGCAGTACTTC

j_gene: TRBJ2-1
v_gene: TRBV30
d_gene: TRBD2
len: 16
abundance: few
CDR3aa: CAWSLASGKGGDEQFF
CDR3nt: TGTGCCTGGAGTCTGGCTAGCGGGAAAGGGGGCGATGAGCAGTTCTTC

j_gene: TRBJ2-1
v_gene: TRBV5-1
d_gene: -
len: 15
abundance: -
CDR3aa: CASSYRESSYNEQFF
CDR3nt: TGCGCCAGCAGCTATAGAGAGAGCTCCTACAATGAGCAGTTCTTC

j_gene: TRBJ2-3
v_gene: TRBV7-2
d_gene: TRBD2
len: 14
abundance: -
CDR3aa: CASSSGLALDTQYF
CDR3nt: TGTGCCAGCAGCTCGGGACTAGCTTTGGATACGCAGTATTTT

j_gene: TRBJ1-5
v_gene: TRBV19
d_gene: -
len: 14
abundance: few
CDR3aa: CASSSPRGRQPQHF
CDR3nt: TGTGCCAGTAGCTCGCCTCGGGGTAGGCAGCCCCAGCATTTT

j_gene: TRBJ2-7
v_gene: TRBV2
d_gene: TRBD1
len: 15
abundance: -
CDR3aa: CASRKPGTGGGRQYF
CDR3nt: TGTGCCAGCAGGAAACCCGGGACAGGGGGCGGGAGGCAGTACTTC

j_gene: TRBJ1-6
v_gene: TRBV5-6
d_gene: -
len: 15
abundance: -
CDR3aa: CASSLRQIYNSPLHF
CDR3nt: TGTGCCAGCAGCTTAAGACAGATCTATAATTCACCCCTCCACTTT

j_gene: TRBJ2-7
v_gene: TRBV7-3
d_gene: TRBD2
len: 16
abundance: many
CDR3aa: CASSPRGGSRGYEQYF
CDR3nt: TGTGCCAGCAGCCCTCGGGGCGGGAGTCGGGGCTACGAGCAGTACTTC

j_gene: TRBJ1-2
v_gene: TRBV28
d_gene: TRBD1
len: 14
abundance: -
CDR3aa: CASVGTVLNYGYTF
CDR3nt: TGTGCCAGCGTAGGGACAGTCCTTAACTATGGCTACACCTTC

j_gene: TRBJ1-2
v_gene: TRBV2
d_gene: TRBD1
len: 13
abundance: -
CDR3aa: CASRNRGNYGYTF
CDR3nt: TGTGCCAGCAGGAACAGGGGCAACTATGGCTACACCTTC

j_gene: TRBJ2-7
v_gene: TRBV3-1/TRBV3-2
d_gene: TRBD2
len: 15
abundance: -
CDR3aa: CASSGTTSASYEQYF
CDR3nt: TGTGCCAGCAGCGGCACGACTAGCGCCTCCTACGAGCAGTACTTC

j_gene: TRBJ2-4
v_gene: TRBV30
d_gene: -
len: 15
abundance: -
CDR3aa: CAWSYSDLAKNIQYF
CDR3nt: TGTGCCTGGAGCTACAGTGATCTAGCCAAAAACATTCAGTACTTC

j_gene: TRBJ2-7
v_gene: TRBV2
d_gene: TRBD1
len: 13
abundance: -
CDR3aa: CATRRDRVYEQYF
CDR3nt: TGTGCCACCAGGAGGGACAGGGTCTACGAGCAGTACTTC

j_gene: TRBJ1-1
v_gene: TRBV6-6
d_gene: -
len: 14
abundance: -
CDR3aa: CASSQGTGRTEAFF
CDR3nt: TGTGCCAGCAGTCAGGGGACGGGGAGGACTGAAGCTTTCTTT

j_gene: TRBJ2-6
v_gene: TRBV30
d_gene: -
len: 17
abundance: -
CDR3aa: CAWSVGSAGSGANVLTF
CDR3nt: TGTGCCTGGAGTGTAGGGTCGGCAGGGTCTGGGGCCAACGTCCTGACTTTC

j_gene: TRBJ2-1
v_gene: TRBV9
d_gene: TRBD2
len: 16
abundance: -
CDR3aa: CASSSLAGGSYNEQFF
CDR3nt: TGTGCCAGCAGCTCCCTAGCGGGAGGGTCCTACAATGAGCAGTTCTTC

j_gene: TRBJ2-3
v_gene: TRBV9
d_gene: TRBD2
len: 16
abundance: -
CDR3aa: CASSVTSGASTDTQYF
CDR3nt: TGTGCCAGCAGCGTGACTAGCGGGGCTAGCACAGATACGCAGTATTTT

j_gene: TRBJ2-2
v_gene: TRBV11-2
d_gene: TRBD2
len: 17
abundance: -
CDR3aa: CASSLRRSGRNAGELFF
CDR3nt: TGTGCCAGCAGCCTCCGTAGGAGCGGGAGAAACGCCGGGGAGCTGTTTTTT

j_gene: TRBJ2-7
v_gene: TRBV6-5
d_gene: -
len: 14
abundance: -
CDR3aa: CASSYPGQTYEQYF
CDR3nt: TGTGCCAGCAGTTACCCAGGACAGACCTACGAGCAGTACTTC

j_gene: TRBJ2-5
v_gene: TRBV28
d_gene: TRBD2
len: 16
abundance: -
CDR3aa: CASRGPGTSRMETQYF
CDR3nt: TGTGCCAGCAGAGGCCCCGGGACTAGTCGGATGGAGACCCAGTACTTC

j_gene: TRBJ2-3
v_gene: TRBV5-1
d_gene: TRBD2
len: 18
abundance: -
CDR3aa: CASSSLGLAGVGTDTQYF
CDR3nt: TGCGCCAGCAGCTCTTTGGGACTAGCGGGAGTGGGCACAGATACGCAGTATTTT

j_gene: TRBJ1-6
v_gene: TRBV27
d_gene: -
len: 15
abundance: -
CDR3aa: CASSSQTGYNSPLHF
CDR3nt: TGTGCCAGCAGTTCACAAACGGGTTATAATTCACCCCTCCACTTT

j_gene: TRBJ1-5
v_gene: TRBV6-6
d_gene: -
len: 15
abundance: -
CDR3aa: CASSYPQGSHQPQHF
CDR3nt: TGTGCCAGCAGTTACCCGCAGGGGTCCCATCAGCCCCAGCATTTT

j_gene: TRBJ2-5
v_gene: TRBV11-2
d_gene: -
len: 12
abundance: -
CDR3aa: CASSPESRTQYF
CDR3nt: TGTGCCAGCAGCCCGGAGAGTCGCACCCAGTACTTC

j_gene: TRBJ2-7
v_gene: TRBV2
d_gene: TRBD1
len: 13
abundance: once
CDR3aa: CASRGQGPGEQYF
CDR3nt: TGTGCCAGCAGGGGACAGGGTCCGGGTGAGCAGTACTTC

j_gene: TRBJ2-1
v_gene: TRBV5-4
d_gene: TRBD1
len: 15
abundance: -
CDR3aa: CASSRTGVSGNEQFF
CDR3nt: TGTGCCAGCAGCCGGACAGGGGTGAGTGGCAATGAGCAGTTCTTC

j_gene: TRBJ2-7
v_gene: TRBV7-9
d_gene: TRBD1
len: 15
abundance: once
CDR3aa: CASSLNGQGRYEQYF
CDR3nt: TGTGCCAGCAGCTTAAATGGACAGGGACGGTACGAGCAGTACTTC

j_gene: TRBJ2-5
v_gene: TRBV29-1
d_gene: TRBD1
len: 12
abundance: -
CDR3aa: CSVGHRGETQYF
CDR3nt: TGCAGCGTTGGACACAGGGGAGAGACCCAGTACTTC

j_gene: TRBJ2-1
v_gene: TRBV11-2
d_gene: TRBD2
len: 15
abundance: -
CDR3aa: CASSISGGRVGEQFF
CDR3nt: TGTGCCAGCAGCATTAGCGGAGGGAGGGTTGGTGAGCAGTTCTTC

j_gene: TRBJ2-6
v_gene: TRBV6-2/TRBV6-3
d_gene: -
len: 17
abundance: -
CDR3aa: CASSYHSMASGANVLTF
CDR3nt: TGTGCCAGCAGTTACCACAGTATGGCCTCTGGGGCCAACGTCCTGACTTTC

j_gene: TRBJ2-7
v_gene: TRBV7-8
d_gene: -
len: 13
abundance: -
CDR3aa: CASRGLDTYEQYF
CDR3nt: TGTGCCAGCCGAGGACTTGATACCTACGAGCAGTACTTC

j_gene: TRBJ1-2
v_gene: TRBV27
d_gene: -
len: 14
abundance: -
CDR3aa: CASSIRGRSYGYTF
CDR3nt: TGTGCCAGCAGTATCAGGGGAAGAAGCTATGGCTACACCTTC

j_gene: TRBJ2-3
v_gene: TRBV9
d_gene: -
len: 16
abundance: -
CDR3aa: CASSVGGGSSTDTQYF
CDR3nt: TGTGCCAGCAGCGTAGGTGGGGGCTCCTCCACAGATACGCAGTATTTT

j_gene: TRBJ1-1
v_gene: TRBV15
d_gene: -
len: 15
abundance: -
CDR3aa: CATSRREGQNTEAFF
CDR3nt: TGTGCCACCAGCAGAAGGGAGGGGCAGAACACTGAAGCTTTCTTT

j_gene: TRBJ2-1
v_gene: TRBV19
d_gene: TRBD2
len: 22
abundance: -
CDR3aa: CASSPFGGRGLAPGGSYNEQFF
CDR3nt: TGTGCCAGTAGTCCCTTTGGGGGGAGGGGCCTAGCCCCGGGTGGCTCCTACAATGAGCAGTTCTTC

j_gene: TRBJ1-2
v_gene: TRBV28
d_gene: -
len: 14
abundance: -
CDR3aa: CASSLGGGNYGYTF
CDR3nt: TGTGCCAGCAGTTTAGGCGGAGGAAACTATGGCTACACCTTC

j_gene: TRBJ2-5
v_gene: TRBV28
d_gene: TRBD2
len: 16
abundance: -
CDR3aa: CASSGGLAGGRKTQYF
CDR3nt: TGTGCCAGCAGTGGGGGTTTAGCGGGAGGTCGGAAGACCCAGTACTTC

j_gene: TRBJ1-3
v_gene: TRBV18
d_gene: TRBD1
len: 14
abundance: -
CDR3aa: CASSQPGQGNTIYF
CDR3nt: TGTGCCAGCTCACAACCGGGACAGGGAAACACCATATATTTT

j_gene: TRBJ1-4
v_gene: TRBV7-2
d_gene: TRBD1
len: 15
abundance: -
CDR3aa: CASSSDRATNEKLFF
CDR3nt: TGTGCCAGCAGCTCTGACAGGGCAACTAATGAAAAACTGTTTTTT

j_gene: TRBJ1-5
v_gene: TRBV5-5
d_gene: -
len: 13
abundance: -
CDR3aa: CASSPLGDQPQHF
CDR3nt: TGTGCCAGCAGCCCGCTCGGGGATCAGCCCCAGCATTTT

j_gene: TRBJ2-1
v_gene: TRBV5-1
d_gene: TRBD1
len: 14
abundance: -
CDR3aa: CASSAGTGVDEQFF
CDR3nt: TGCGCCAGCAGCGCCGGGACAGGGGTGGATGAGCAGTTCTTC

j_gene: TRBJ1-5
v_gene: TRBV6-5
d_gene: TRBD1
len: 14
abundance: -
CDR3aa: CASSTQGGNQPQHF
CDR3nt: TGTGCCAGCAGTACCCAGGGGGGAAATCAGCCCCAGCATTTT

j_gene: TRBJ1-3
v_gene: TRBV18
d_gene: -
len: 16
abundance: -
CDR3aa: CASSPGDSYSGNTIYF
CDR3nt: TGTGCCAGCTCACCCGGAGACAGTTACTCTGGAAACACCATATATTTT

j_gene: TRBJ2-5
v_gene: TRBV5-6
d_gene: TRBD2
len: 14
abundance: -
CDR3aa: CASSFASGQETQYF
CDR3nt: TGTGCCAGCAGCTTCGCTAGCGGCCAAGAGACCCAGTACTTC

j_gene: TRBJ2-1
v_gene: TRBV18
d_gene: -
len: 13
abundance: once
CDR3aa: CASSPSRDNEQFF
CDR3nt: TGTGCCAGCTCACCATCCCGGGACAATGAGCAGTTCTTC

j_gene: TRBJ2-7
v_gene: TRBV28
d_gene: TRBD2
len: 15
abundance: -
CDR3aa: CASSPFPGLAYEQYF
CDR3nt: TGTGCCAGCAGTCCGTTTCCGGGACTAGCGTACGAGCAGTACTTC